The entry below describes one T cell receptor beta chain. This sample was taken from a study of blood T cell repertoires in COVID-19. The germline CDR1 and CDR2 sequences are LNHDA and SQIVND (reference sequence). The CDR3 is 15 amino acids. V trimming: 2 bases; J trimming: 5 bases; junction bases outside the gene matches: 8. Measured with immunoSEQ multiplex PCR; TCRdb has only the in-frame clones, and not every one. The table includes a few hundred thousand clones, 88% detected once. Sequencing used peripheral blood. The clonotype was recovered from a woman under 40 with acute or convalescent COVID-19. This chain uses TRBV19 with TRBJ2-5, with TRBD2 matching over 7 bases. CDR3 nucleotide sequence: TGTGCCAGTAGTATATTACGGCGGGGGAGGGAGACCCAGTACTTC. As protein: CASSILRRGRETQYF.